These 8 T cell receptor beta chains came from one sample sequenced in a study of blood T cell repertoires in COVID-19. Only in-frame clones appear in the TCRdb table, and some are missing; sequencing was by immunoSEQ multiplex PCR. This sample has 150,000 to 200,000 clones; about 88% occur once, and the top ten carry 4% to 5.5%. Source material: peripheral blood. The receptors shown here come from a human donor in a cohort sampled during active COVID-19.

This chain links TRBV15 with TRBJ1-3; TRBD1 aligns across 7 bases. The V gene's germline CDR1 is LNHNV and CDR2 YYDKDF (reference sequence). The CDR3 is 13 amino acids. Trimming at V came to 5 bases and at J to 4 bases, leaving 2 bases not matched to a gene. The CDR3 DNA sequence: TGTGCCACCAGCCAGACAGGGGGAAACACCATATATTTT. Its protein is CATSQTGGNTIYF.

The CDR3 DNA sequence: TGTGCCAGTACCTTGCAGGGGCTCTCTGAAGCTTTCTTT. It yields the protein CASTLQGLSEAFF. The rearrangement joins TRBV19 to TRBJ1-1; D is perhaps TRBD1 (6 bases). The length of the CDR3 is 13 residues. The germline gives CDR1 LNHDA, CDR2 SQIVND (reference sequence). V lost 7 bases to trimming and J lost 6 bases, with 15 bases between them.

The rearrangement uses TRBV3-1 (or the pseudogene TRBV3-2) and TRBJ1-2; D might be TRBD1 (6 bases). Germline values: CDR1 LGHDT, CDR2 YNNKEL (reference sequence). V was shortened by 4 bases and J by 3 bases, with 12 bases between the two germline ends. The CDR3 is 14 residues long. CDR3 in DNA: TGTGCCAGCAGCCGAAGAGACAGGCACTATGGCTACACCTTC. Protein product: CASSRRDRHYGYTF.

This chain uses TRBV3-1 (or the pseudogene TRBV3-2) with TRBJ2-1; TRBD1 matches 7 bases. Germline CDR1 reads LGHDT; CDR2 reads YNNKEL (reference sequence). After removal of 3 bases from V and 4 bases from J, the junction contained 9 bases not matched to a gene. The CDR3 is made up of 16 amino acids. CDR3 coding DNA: TGTGCCAGCAGCCAGGAGGACAGGTACGGGTACAATGAGCAGTTCTTC. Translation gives CASSQEDRYGYNEQFF.

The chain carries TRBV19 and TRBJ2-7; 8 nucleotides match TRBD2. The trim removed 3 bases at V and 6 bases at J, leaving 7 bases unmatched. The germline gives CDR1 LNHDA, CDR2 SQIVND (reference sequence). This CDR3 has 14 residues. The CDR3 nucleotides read TGTGCCAGTAGTATGGCAGCGGGAGTAGCCGAGCAGTACTTC. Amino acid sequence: CASSMAAGVAEQYF.

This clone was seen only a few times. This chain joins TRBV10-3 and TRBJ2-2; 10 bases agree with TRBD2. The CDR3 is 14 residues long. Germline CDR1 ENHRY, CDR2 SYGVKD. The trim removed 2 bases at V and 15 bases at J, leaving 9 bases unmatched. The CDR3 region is CAISEALAGRVVFF. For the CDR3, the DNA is TGTGCCATCAGTGAGGCACTAGCGGGAAGGGTGGTGTTTTTT.

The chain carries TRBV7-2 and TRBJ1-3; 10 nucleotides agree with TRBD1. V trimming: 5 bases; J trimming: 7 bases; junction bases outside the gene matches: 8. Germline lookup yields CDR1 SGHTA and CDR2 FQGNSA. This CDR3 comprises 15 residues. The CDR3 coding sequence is TGTGCCAGCAGCCTGGACAGGGGGGGGATTAACACCATATATTTT. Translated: CASSLDRGGINTIYF.

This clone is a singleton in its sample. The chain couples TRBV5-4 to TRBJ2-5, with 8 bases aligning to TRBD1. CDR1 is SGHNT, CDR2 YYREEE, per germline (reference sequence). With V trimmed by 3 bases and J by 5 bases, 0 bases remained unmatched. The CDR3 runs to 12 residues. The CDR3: CASSWDRETQYF. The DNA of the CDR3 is TGTGCCAGCAGCTGGGACAGGGAGACCCAGTACTTC.